The 20 T cell receptor beta chains below all came from one sample that was sequenced in a study of radiation and T cells in renal cell carcinoma. Indicated time point: blood 4 weeks post-SBRT, at nephrectomy. Treatment here: 15 Gy SBRT to primary tumor, nephrectomy 4 weeks later. The repertoire was sequenced with immunoSEQ multiplex PCR; TCRdb's copy has only in-frame clones and lacks some. Of some 81,000 clones detected, 80% to 90% appear once; the ten largest clones hold over 5.5%. The sequencing here drew on blood, taken from a patient whose treatment included radiotherapy and nephrectomy. These receptors came from a woman aged 70-85 years with renal cell carcinoma.

This clone was seen only once. The V and J genes are TRBV7-9 and TRBJ2-7; D is perhaps TRBD2 (6 bases). The V end lost 1 base, the J end lost 3 bases, and 16 bases lay between the germline ends. The CDR3 runs to 16 residues. The germline V gene has CDR1 SEHNR and CDR2 FQNEAQ (reference sequence). In nucleotides, the CDR3 is TGTGCCAGCAGCTTAGGACTTCAGCGGGTGCACTACGAGCAGTACTTC. This sequence encodes CASSLGLQRVHYEQYF.

The chain joins TRBV7-8 to TRBJ1-6, with 7 bases aligning to TRBD1. Losses at the gene ends were 5 bases for V and 7 bases for J; bases not matched to a gene: 2. The germline CDR1 and CDR2 sequences are SGHVS and FQNEAQ. The CDR3 contains 13 residues. DNA of the CDR3: TGTGCCAGCAGCGCGGACAGGAATTCACCCCTCCACTTT. Its translation: CASSADRNSPLHF.

In the case of this clone: The junction and the germline gene differ at one end; a read error may be behind it. This sample also contains other DNA sequences that code for the same CDR3. This sequence joins TRBV27 and TRBJ1-6, with D possibly matching TRBD1 (5 bases). Germline values: CDR1 MNHEY, CDR2 SMNVEV (reference sequence). CDR3 length: 16 amino acids. CDR3 in DNA: TGTGCCAGCAGTTTATCAGACAGTTCACCTAATTCACCTCTCCACTTT. It yields the protein CASSLSDSSPNSPLHF.

The genes are TRBV30 and TRBJ2-3, with TRBD1 matching 11 bases. The germline V gene has CDR1 GTSNPN and CDR2 SVGIG (reference sequence). This CDR3 comprises 15 residues. V shed 2 bases, J shed 5 bases, and the junction held 6 bases outside the gene matches. This CDR3 is CAWSMDRGHKDTQYF. CDR3 nucleotide sequence: TGTGCCTGGAGTATGGACAGGGGGCACAAAGATACGCAGTATTTT.

The table lists this clone with a count of one. The V gene is TRBV29-1, the J gene TRBJ2-2; the D is unclear. Per the germline V gene, CDR1 is SQVTM and CDR2 is ANQGSEA. V was shortened by 4 bases and J by 1 base, with 7 bases between the two germline ends. The CDR3 length is 13 residues. The CDR3 here is CSVANRNTGELFF. CDR3 DNA sequence: TGCAGCGTTGCTAACAGGAACACCGGGGAGCTGTTTTTT.

This clone was picked up one time. The chain employs TRBV5-1 and TRBJ2-2, with D possibly matching TRBD2 (6 bases). The CDR3 is 15 residues long. CDR1 and CDR2 (germline): SGHRS, YFSETQ. V was cut by 0 bases and J by 1 base, with 7 bases left in between. Here the CDR3 reads CASSLGGVNTGELFF. The CDR3, as DNA: TGCGCCAGCAGCTTGGGCGGGGTGAACACCGGGGAGCTGTTTTTT.

This chain links TRBV2 with TRBJ2-5, with D maybe TRBD1 (5 bases). The V end was cut by 3 bases, the J end by 5 bases, with 10 bases between. The germline CDR1 and CDR2 sequences are SNHLY and FYNNEI. CDR3 size: 13 residues. This CDR3 is CASSEYRWETQYF. CDR3 nucleotides: TGTGCCAGCAGTGAGTACAGGTGGGAGACCCAGTACTTC.

The gene calls are TRBV19 and TRBJ2-2, with 11 bases lining up with TRBD2. CDR1 LNHDA and CDR2 SQIVND come from the germline V gene (reference sequence). This CDR3 contains 17 residues. The V gene end was trimmed by 3 bases and the J gene end by 4 bases; junction bases not matched to a gene: 7. For the CDR3, the DNA is TGTGCCAGTAGTATTATAGCGGGGGGGCCGAGCACCGGGGAGCTGTTTTTT. It yields the protein CASSIIAGGPSTGELFF. Using reference TRBV19 and TRBJ2-2 for the parts outside the CDR3, the full variable domain is DGGITQSPKYLFRKEGQNVTLSCEQNLNHDAMYWYRQDPGQGLRLIYYSQIVNDFQKGDIAEGYSVSREKKESFPLTVTSAQKNPTAFYLCASSIIAGGPSTGELFFGEGSRLTVL.

V and J are TRBV5-1 and TRBJ1-2, with D perhaps matching TRBD1 (6 bases). Germline V gene sequence: CDR1 SGHRS, CDR2 YFSETQ. The CDR3 is made up of 14 amino acids. V was pared by 4 bases and J by 2 bases, with 12 bases between. The CDR3 nucleotides are TGCGCCAGCAGCCTTACGCAGGGGAACTATGGCTACACCTTC. This encodes CASSLTQGNYGYTF.

The rearrangement joins TRBV2 to TRBJ1-1, with no clear D. Looked up from germline, CDR1 is SNHLY and CDR2 is FYNNEI. V was clipped by 2 bases and J by 0 bases, with 10 bases between them. This CDR3 is built from 15 residues. The CDR3 spells CASSEKVIVNTEAFF. The CDR3 nucleotides are TGTGCCAGCAGTGAAAAGGTGATCGTGAACACTGAAGCTTTCTTT.

The chain links TRBV9 to TRBJ2-7; 8 bases line up with TRBD2. The CDR3 loop spans 13 amino acids. The trim removed 3 bases at V and 6 bases at J, leaving 5 bases unmatched. CDR1 and CDR2 (germline): SGDLS, YYNGEE. This chain's CDR3 is CASSAPGGGEQYF. The CDR3 nucleotides are TGTGCCAGCAGCGCCCCGGGGGGGGGCGAGCAGTACTTC. Full variable domain (remainder filled in from reference TRBV9 and TRBJ2-7): DSGVTQTPKHLITATGQRVTLRCSPRSGDLSVYWYQQSLDQGLQFLIQYYNGEERAKGNILERFSAQQFPDLHSELNLSSLELGDSALYFCASSAPGGGEQYFGPGTRLTVT.

V gene TRBV5-4 combines with J gene TRBJ2-7, with TRBD2 matching 9 bases. The CDR3 loop spans 14 amino acids. J was trimmed by 6 bases and V by 3 bases; bases with no gene match: 7. The germline V gene has CDR1 SGHNT and CDR2 YYREEE (reference sequence). The CDR3 reads CASSYRLAAFEQYF. The CDR3 region has the DNA TGTGCCAGCAGCTATCGACTAGCGGCCTTCGAGCAGTACTTC.

V is TRBV18 and J is TRBJ2-1; 12 bases map to TRBD2. CDR3 size: 17 residues. V was pared by 4 bases and J by 3 bases, with 7 bases of the junction left unmatched. Germline V gene data show CDR1 as KGHSH and CDR2 as LQKENI. In DNA form, the CDR3 reads TGTGCCAGCTCACTCTCTCTAGCGGGGGGGCGCTACAATGAGCAGTTCTTC. It encodes CASSLSLAGGRYNEQFF.

J is TRBJ1-3 and V is TRBV11-1; 7 nucleotides agree with TRBD1. Germline-derived CDR1 and CDR2 are SGHAT and FQDESV (reference sequence). There are 14 residues in the CDR3. J lost 0 bases, V lost 4 bases, and 0 bases had no gene match. The CDR3 sequence is CASSSGGSGNTIYF. The CDR3 DNA sequence: TGTGCCAGCAGCTCAGGGGGCTCTGGAAACACCATATATTTT. Complete variable domain (other parts from reference TRBV11-1 and TRBJ1-3): EAEVAQSPRYKITEKSQAVAFWCDPISGHATLYWYRQILGQGPELLVQFQDESVVDDSQLPKDRFSAERLKGVDSTLKIQPAELGDSAMYLCASSSGGSGNTIYFGEGSWLTVV.

J is TRBJ2-5 and V is TRBV5-1; no firm D call. The germline V gene has CDR1 SGHRS and CDR2 YFSETQ. Trimming removed 2 bases at V and 1 base at J, with 6 bases between. The CDR3 is 13 residues long. The CDR3 nucleotides are TGCGCCAGCAGCTTTGGCAGCCAAGAGACCCAGTACTTC. Translation gives CASSFGSQETQYF. Full variable domain (outside the CDR3, taken from reference TRBV5-1 and TRBJ2-5): KAGVTQTPRYLIKTRGQQVTLSCSPISGHRSVSWYQQTPGQGLQFLFEYFSETQRNKGNFPGRFSGRQFSNSRSEMNVSTLELGDSALYLCASSFGSQETQYFGPGTRLLVL.

This clone was seen once. The CDR3 DNA is TGTGCCAGCAGCCCGGTTCAAGTATCGTTCTTC. Encoded protein: CASSPVQVSFF. The V and J genes are TRBV7-9 and TRBJ2-1; D is ambiguous. Germline CDR1 and CDR2: SEHNR and FQNEAQ (reference sequence). This CDR3 is built from 11 residues. Trimming took 5 bases from V and 15 from J, leaving 14 bases between them.

The chain uses TRBV7-8 and TRBJ1-3, with unresolved D. The germline V gene has CDR1 SGHVS and CDR2 FQNEAQ. CDR3 length: 15 amino acids. V was clipped by 1 base and J by 2 bases, with 9 bases between them. The CDR3 DNA is TGTGCCAGCAGCTTAGATCCATGGACTGGAAACACCATATATTTT. Translated, it gives CASSLDPWTGNTIYF.

The J gene is TRBJ1-4, the V gene TRBV27, with D perhaps matching TRBD1 (5 bases). The CDR3 runs 14 residues. Deletions cut 3 bases from V and 2 bases from J, with 7 bases between. Germline V CDR1 and CDR2: MNHEY, SMNVEV (reference sequence). CDR3 nucleotides: TGTGCCAGCAGTTTGACAGAGACTAATGAAAAACTGTTTTTT. It translates to CASSLTETNEKLFF. The full variable domain, its missing parts supplied by reference TRBV27 and TRBJ1-4, is EAQVTQNPRYLITVTGKKLTVTCSQNMNHEYMSWYRQDPGLGLRQIYYSMNVEVTDKGDVPEGYKVSRKEKRNFPLILESPSPNQTSLYFCASSLTETNEKLFFGSGTQLSVL.

The CDR3 DNA reads as TGCGCCAGCAGCCAAGATTCGGGACAGGGGGCAGAGACCCAGTACTTC. Residues: CASSQDSGQGAETQYF. The chain couples TRBV4-3 to TRBJ2-5; 12 bases agree with TRBD1. J lost 4 bases, V lost 0 bases, and 3 bases had no gene match. CDR1 LGHNA and CDR2 YSLEER come from the germline V gene. This CDR3 comprises 16 residues.

The chain is built from TRBV30 and TRBJ1-6; D remains ambiguous. The CDR3 spans 14 residues. V lost 5 bases and J lost 9, with 17 bases in between. The germline gives CDR1 GTSNPN, CDR2 SVGIG (reference sequence). CDR3 protein: CAWAGVRGVSPLHF. The CDR3 region has the DNA TGTGCCTGGGCCGGGGTGCGGGGTGTTTCACCCCTCCACTTT.